The T cell receptor beta chain under discussion was sequenced for a study of T cells after somatic rescue of genetic block. Generated by immunoSEQ multiplex PCR, the TCRdb table keeps only in-frame clones and is missing some. The sample carries 85,000 to 90,000 clones, 90% recorded once. Per germline, CDR1 LNHDA and CDR2 SQIVND (reference sequence). This CDR3 comprises 11 residues. The V gene end was trimmed by 7 bases and the J gene end by 12 bases; junction bases not matched to a gene: 4. The clonotype originates from a woman aged 18-29 years. This chain links TRBV19 with TRBJ1-4; 8 nucleotides match TRBD1. What was sequenced was peripheral blood mononuclear cells (PBMCs). The CDR3 here is CASTGDRQLFF. Here the CDR3 DNA reads TGTGCCAGTACCGGGGACAGGCAACTGTTTTTT. Filled out from reference TRBV19 and TRBJ1-4, the complete variable domain reads DGGITQSPKYLFRKEGQNVTLSCEQNLNHDAMYWYRQDPGQGLRLIYYSQIVNDFQKGDIAEGYSVSREKKESFPLTVTSAQKNPTAFYLCASTGDRQLFFGSGTQLSVL.